This T cell receptor (beta chain) was found in a study of immune characterization of retroperitoneal liposarcoma. This clonotype has only a few counts. TCRdb re-analysed the PCR reads in MiXCR, keeping a single row per CDR3 protein. The sample has about 7,600 distinct CDR3 sequences, over 40% seen once. Germline V gene lookup returns CDR1 SGHAT and CDR2 FQNNGV. This CDR3 contains 16 residues. V lost 1 base, J lost 4 bases, and 14 bases lay in between. Sequencing was done on a sample of tumor tissue. This rearrangement joins TRBV11-2 to TRBJ1-5; TRBD1 might be the D (6 bases). The TCR sequence derives from a male donor with retroperitoneal liposarcoma. The CDR3 loop reads CASSLGAGVDNQPQHF. CDR3 coding DNA: TGTGCCAGCAGCTTAGGGGCAGGGGTAGATAATCAGCCCCAGCATTTT.